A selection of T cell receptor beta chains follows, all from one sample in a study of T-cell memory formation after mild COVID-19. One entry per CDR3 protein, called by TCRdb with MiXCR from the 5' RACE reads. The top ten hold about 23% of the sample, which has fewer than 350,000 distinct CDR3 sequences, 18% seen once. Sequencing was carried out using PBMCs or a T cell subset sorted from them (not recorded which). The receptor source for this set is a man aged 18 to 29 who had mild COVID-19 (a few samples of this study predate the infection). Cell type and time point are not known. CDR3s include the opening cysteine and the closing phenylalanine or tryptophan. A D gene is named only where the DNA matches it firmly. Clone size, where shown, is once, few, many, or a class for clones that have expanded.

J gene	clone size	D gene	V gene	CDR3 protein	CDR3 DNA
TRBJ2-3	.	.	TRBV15	CATSRLGDVGAVFTDTQYF	TGTGCCACCAGCAGGTTAGGGGACGTTGGGGCAGTTTTCACAGATACGCAGTATTTT
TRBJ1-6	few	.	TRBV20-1	CSAHGQNSYNSPLHF	TGCAGTGCCCATGGACAGAACTCCTATAATTCACCCCTCCACTTT
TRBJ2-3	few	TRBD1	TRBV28	CASSAPNLRGTQYF	TGTGCCAGCAGTGCCCCAAATCTCAGGGGGACGCAGTATTTT
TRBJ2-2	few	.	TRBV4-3	CASSQDPEPHTGELFF	TGCGCCAGCAGCCAAGATCCAGAGCCCCACACCGGGGAGCTGTTTTTT
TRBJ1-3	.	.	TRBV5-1	CASSLEGDPSGNTIYF	TGCGCCAGCAGCTTGGAGGGGGACCCCTCTGGAAACACCATATATTTT
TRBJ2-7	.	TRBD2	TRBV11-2	CASSSVRGTSGYEQYF	TGTGCCAGCAGCTCAGTCCGGGGTACTAGCGGCTACGAGCAGTACTTC
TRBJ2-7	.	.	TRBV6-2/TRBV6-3	CASNLGTSGEQYF	TGTGCCAGCAATCTCGGGACCTCTGGCGAGCAGTACTTC
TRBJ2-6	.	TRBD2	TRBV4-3	CASSQEERTSGVDSGANVLTF	TGCGCCAGCAGCCAAGAAGAGAGGACTAGCGGGGTTGACTCTGGGGCCAACGTCCTGACTTTC
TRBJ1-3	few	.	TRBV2	CASSYLGNTIYF	TGTGCCAGCAGCTACTTAGGAAACACCATATATTTT
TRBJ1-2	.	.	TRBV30	CAWSPGGAGGGYGYTF	TGTGCCTGGAGTCCCGGGGGTGCGGGGGGTGGCTATGGCTACACCTTC
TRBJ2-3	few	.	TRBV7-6	CASSLSGGPTDTQYF	TGTGCCAGCAGCTTATCGGGGGGCCCAACAGATACGCAGTATTTT
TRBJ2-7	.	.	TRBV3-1	CASSLGTLGSYEQYF	TGTGCCAGCAGCCTCGGGACGCTCGGCTCCTACGAGCAGTACTTC
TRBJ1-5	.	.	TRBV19	CASTTLADYQPQHF	TGTGCCAGTACAACGCTAGCTGATTATCAGCCCCAGCATTTT
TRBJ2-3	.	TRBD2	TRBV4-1	CASSQDWGGADTQYF	TGCGCCAGCAGCCAAGACTGGGGGGGTGCAGATACGCAGTATTTT
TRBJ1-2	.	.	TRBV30	CAWSPSGRGGYTF	TGTGCCTGGAGTCCCTCGGGGCGGGGTGGCTACACCTTC
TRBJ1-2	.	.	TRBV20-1	CSARVSREYGYTF	TGCAGTGCTAGAGTATCCAGGGAGTATGGCTACACCTTC
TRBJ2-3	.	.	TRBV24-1	CATSDLADSTDTQYF	TGTGCCACCAGTGATTTGGCAGATAGCACAGATACGCAGTATTTT
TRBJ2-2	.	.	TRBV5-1	CASSLIVSGNTGELFF	TGCGCCAGCAGCTTGATTGTTAGCGGAAACACCGGGGAGCTGTTTTTT
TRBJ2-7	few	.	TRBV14	CASSILPGSYEQYF	TGTGCCAGCAGCATACTACCAGGGTCCTACGAGCAGTACTTC
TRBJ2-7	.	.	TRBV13	CASSLGLSVSEQYF	TGTGCCAGCAGCTTAGGCCTCAGCGTGAGCGAGCAGTACTTC
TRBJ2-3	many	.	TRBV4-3	CASSQNGAPDTQYF	TGCGCCAGCAGCCAAAACGGCGCTCCAGATACGCAGTATTTT
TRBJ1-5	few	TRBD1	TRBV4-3	CASSQGAGGAGNQPQHF	TGCGCCAGCAGCCAAGGGGCAGGGGGCGCAGGCAATCAGCCCCAGCATTTT
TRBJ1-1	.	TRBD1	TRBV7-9	CASSLRAGGTEAFF	TGTGCCAGCAGCTTAAGGGCAGGGGGAACTGAAGCTTTCTTT
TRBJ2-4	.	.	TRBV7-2	CASSPLFSVGIQYF	TGTGCCAGCAGCCCTCTTTTTAGCGTGGGCATTCAGTACTTC
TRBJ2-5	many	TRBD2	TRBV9	CASSGPSGGAEETQYF	TGTGCCAGCAGCGGCCCTAGCGGGGGGGCGGAGGAGACCCAGTACTTC
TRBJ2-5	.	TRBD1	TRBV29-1	CSVGGDRYQETQYF	TGCAGCGTTGGGGGGGACAGGTACCAAGAGACCCAGTACTTC
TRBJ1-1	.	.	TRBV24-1	CATLRQHTEAFF	TGTGCCACCCTTAGACAGCACACTGAAGCTTTCTTT